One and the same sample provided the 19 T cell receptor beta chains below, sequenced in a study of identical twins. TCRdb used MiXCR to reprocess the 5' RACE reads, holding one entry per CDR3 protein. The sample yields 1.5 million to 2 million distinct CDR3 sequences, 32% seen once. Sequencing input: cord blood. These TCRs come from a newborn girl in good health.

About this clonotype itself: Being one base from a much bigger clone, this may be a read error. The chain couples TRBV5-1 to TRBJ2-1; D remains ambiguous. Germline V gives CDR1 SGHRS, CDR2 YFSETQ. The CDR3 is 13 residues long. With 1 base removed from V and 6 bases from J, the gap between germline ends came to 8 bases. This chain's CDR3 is CASSLRPGNEQFF. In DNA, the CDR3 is TGCGCCAGCAGCTTGCGACCAGGCAATGAGCAGTTCTTC.

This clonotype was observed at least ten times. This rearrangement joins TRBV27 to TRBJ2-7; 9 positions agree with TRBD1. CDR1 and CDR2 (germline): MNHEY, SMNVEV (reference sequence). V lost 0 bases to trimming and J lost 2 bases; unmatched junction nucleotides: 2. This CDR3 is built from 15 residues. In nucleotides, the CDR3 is TGTGCCAGCAGTTTATCCGGGACAGGGCCCTACGAGCAGTACTTC. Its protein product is CASSLSGTGPYEQYF.

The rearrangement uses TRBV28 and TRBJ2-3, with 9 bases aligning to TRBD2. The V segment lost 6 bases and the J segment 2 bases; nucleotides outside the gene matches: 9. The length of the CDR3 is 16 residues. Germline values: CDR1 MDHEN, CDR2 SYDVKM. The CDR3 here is CASRLISGSSTDTQYF. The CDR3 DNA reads TGTGCCAGCAGACTGATTAGCGGGAGTTCCACAGATACGCAGTATTTT.

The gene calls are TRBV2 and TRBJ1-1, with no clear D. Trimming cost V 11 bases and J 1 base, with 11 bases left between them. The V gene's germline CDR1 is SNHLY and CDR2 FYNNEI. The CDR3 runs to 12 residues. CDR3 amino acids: CASHTANTEAFF. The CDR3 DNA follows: TGTGCCTCCCACACGGCGAACACTGAAGCTTTCTTT. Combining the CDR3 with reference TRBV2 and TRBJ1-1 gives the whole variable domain EPEVTQTPSHQVTQMGQEVILRCVPISNHLYFYWYRQILGQKVEFLVSFYNNEISEKSEIFDDQFSVERPDGSNFTLKIRSTKLEDSAMYFCASHTANTEAFFGQGTRLTVV.

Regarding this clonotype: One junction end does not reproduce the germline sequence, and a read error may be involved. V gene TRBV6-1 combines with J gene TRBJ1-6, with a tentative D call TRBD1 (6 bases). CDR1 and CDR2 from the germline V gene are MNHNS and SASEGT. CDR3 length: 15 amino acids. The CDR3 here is CVSSVITGIDSPLHF. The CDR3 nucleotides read TGTGTCAGCAGTGTGATAACAGGGATAGATTCACCCCTCCACTTT.

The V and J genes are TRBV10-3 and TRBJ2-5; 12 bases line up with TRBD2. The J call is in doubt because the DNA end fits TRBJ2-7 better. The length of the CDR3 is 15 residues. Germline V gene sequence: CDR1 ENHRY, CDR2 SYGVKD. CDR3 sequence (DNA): TGTGCCATCAGTGCCCTAGCGGGAGGGATCCACGAGCAGTACTTC. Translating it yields CAISALAGGIHEQYF.

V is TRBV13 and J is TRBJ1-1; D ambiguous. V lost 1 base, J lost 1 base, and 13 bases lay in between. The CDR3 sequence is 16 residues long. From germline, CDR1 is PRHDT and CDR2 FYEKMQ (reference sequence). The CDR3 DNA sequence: TGTGCCAGCAGCTTAGTTGCCTCCTATGGGAACACTGAAGCTTTCTTT. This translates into CASSLVASYGNTEAFF.

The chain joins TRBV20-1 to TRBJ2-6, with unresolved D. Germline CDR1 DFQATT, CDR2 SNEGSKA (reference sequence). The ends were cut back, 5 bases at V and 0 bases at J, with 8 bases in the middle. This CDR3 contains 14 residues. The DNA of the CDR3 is TGCAGTGCTGTTAAGTACTCTGGGGCCAACGTCCTGACTTTC. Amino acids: CSAVKYSGANVLTF.

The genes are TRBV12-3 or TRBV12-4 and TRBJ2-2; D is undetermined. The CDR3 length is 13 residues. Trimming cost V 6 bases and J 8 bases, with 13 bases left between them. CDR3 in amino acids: CASSRLHVGELFF. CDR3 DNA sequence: TGTGCCAGCAGCAGATTACATGTTGGGGAGCTGTTTTTT.

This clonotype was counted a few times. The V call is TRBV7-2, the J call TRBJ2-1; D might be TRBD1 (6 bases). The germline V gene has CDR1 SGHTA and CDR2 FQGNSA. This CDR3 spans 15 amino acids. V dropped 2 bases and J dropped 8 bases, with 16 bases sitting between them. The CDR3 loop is CASSLTGPTRYEQFF. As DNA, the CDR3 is TGTGCCAGCAGCTTAACAGGGCCAACAAGGTATGAGCAGTTCTTC.

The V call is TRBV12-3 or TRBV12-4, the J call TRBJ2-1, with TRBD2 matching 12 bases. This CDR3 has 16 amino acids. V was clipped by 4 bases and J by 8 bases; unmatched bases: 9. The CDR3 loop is CASSSPSSGRGDEQFF. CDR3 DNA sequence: TGTGCCAGCAGTTCCCCATCTAGCGGGAGGGGCGATGAGCAGTTCTTC.

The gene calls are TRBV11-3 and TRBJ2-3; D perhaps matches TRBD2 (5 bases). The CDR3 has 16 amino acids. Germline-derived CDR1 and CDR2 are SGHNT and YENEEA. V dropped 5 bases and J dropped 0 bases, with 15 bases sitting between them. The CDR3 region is CASSPPSGPSTDTQYF. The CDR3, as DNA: TGTGCCAGCAGCCCCCCCAGCGGTCCTAGCACAGATACGCAGTATTTT.

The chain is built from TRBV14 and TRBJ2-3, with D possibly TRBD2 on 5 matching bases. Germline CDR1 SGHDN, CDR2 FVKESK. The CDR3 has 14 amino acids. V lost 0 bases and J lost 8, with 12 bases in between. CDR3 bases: TGTGCCAGCAGCCAAGAGATCGCGGGTGTTACGCAGTATTTT. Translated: CASSQEIAGVTQYF.

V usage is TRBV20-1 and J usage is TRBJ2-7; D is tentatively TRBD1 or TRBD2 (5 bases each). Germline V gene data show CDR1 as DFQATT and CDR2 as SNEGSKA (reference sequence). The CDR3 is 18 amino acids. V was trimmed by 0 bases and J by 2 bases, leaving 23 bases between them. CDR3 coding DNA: TGCAGTGCTAGAGATCCCCTAGCACCTTCCGGCAGGGCCTACGAGCAGTACTTC. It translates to CSARDPLAPSGRAYEQYF.

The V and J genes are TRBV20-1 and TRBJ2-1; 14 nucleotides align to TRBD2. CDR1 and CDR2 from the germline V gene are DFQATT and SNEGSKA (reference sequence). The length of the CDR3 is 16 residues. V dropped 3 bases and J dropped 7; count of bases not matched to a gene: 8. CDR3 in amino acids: CSASPTSGRVRNEQFF. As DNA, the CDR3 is TGCAGTGCTAGCCCGACTAGCGGGAGGGTGAGGAATGAGCAGTTCTTC.

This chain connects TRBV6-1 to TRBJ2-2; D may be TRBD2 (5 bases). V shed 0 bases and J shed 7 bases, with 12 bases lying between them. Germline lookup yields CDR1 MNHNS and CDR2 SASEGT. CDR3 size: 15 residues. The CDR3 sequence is CASSEASRAGGELFF. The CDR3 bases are TGTGCCAGCAGTGAAGCCTCCCGGGCGGGCGGGGAGCTGTTTTTT.

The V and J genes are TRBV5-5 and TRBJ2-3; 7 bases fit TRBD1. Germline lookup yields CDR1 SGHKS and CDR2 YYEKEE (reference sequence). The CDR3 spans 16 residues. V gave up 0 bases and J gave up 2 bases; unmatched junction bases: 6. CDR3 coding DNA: TGTGCCAGCAGCTTGGTACAGGGGAGTCACACAGATACGCAGTATTTT. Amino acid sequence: CASSLVQGSHTDTQYF.

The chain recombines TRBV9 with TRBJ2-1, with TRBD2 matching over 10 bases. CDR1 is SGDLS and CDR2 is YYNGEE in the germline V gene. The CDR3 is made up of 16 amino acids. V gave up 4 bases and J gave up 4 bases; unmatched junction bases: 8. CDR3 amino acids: CASSHSSGGRYNEQFF. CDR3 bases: TGTGCCAGCAGCCACTCTAGCGGGGGACGATACAATGAGCAGTTCTTC.

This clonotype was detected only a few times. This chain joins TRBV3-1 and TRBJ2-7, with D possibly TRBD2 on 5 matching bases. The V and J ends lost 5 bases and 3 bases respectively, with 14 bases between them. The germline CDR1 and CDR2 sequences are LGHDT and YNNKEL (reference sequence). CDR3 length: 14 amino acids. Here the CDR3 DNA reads TGTGCCAGCAGCGCAAGGTACGGGATCTACGAGCAGTACTTC. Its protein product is CASSARYGIYEQYF.